The entry that follows covers one TCR beta chain sequence. Its antigen is still unknown. Being one base from a much bigger clone, this may be a read error. Each CDR3 protein is one row after TCRdb ran MiXCR on the multiplex PCR reads. The sample consists of approximately 100,000 distinct CDR3 sequences, 21% of them appearing once. The record originates from a study of breast tumors, draining lymph nodes, adjacent tissues. General observations from the study: Tumor TCR diversity was below lymph nodes but above nontumor tissue. Compared with basal-like, luminal-like tumors shared significantly more repertoire with nontumor tissue.

CDR1 is LNHNV and CDR2 is YYDKDF in the germline V gene (reference sequence). Trimming took 8 bases from V and 7 from J; bases not matched to a gene: 9. CDR3 length: 13 residues. The lymph nodes were axillary draining lymph nodes from breast cancer patients. V is TRBV15 and J is TRBJ1-2; 8 nucleotides agree with TRBD1. Sequenced: axillary lymph node tissue. The origin of this receptor is a female donor with breast cancer. Some clones in this sample may be carry-over from other donors' samples. The CDR3 nucleotides read TGTGCCACCGGAAAGGACAGGGTGGGTGGCTACACCTTC. Translation gives CATGKDRVGGYTF.